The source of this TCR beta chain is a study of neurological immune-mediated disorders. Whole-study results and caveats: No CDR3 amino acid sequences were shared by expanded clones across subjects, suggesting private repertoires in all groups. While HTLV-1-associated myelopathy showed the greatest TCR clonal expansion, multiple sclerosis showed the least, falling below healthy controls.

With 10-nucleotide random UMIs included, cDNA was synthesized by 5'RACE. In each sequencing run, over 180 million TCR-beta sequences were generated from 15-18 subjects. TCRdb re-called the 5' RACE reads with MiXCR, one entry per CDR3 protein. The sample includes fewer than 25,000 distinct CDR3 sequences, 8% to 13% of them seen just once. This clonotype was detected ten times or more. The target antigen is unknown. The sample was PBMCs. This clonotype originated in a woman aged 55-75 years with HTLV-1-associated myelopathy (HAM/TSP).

Here the CDR3 reads CASSLISGEEVPRGYTF. The DNA of the CDR3 is TGTGCCAGCAGCTTAATTTCCGGGGAGGAAGTGCCCAGGGGCTACACCTTC. This chain joins TRBV7-9 and TRBJ1-2; D call uncertain. Trimming removed 2 bases from V and 8 bases from J, with 24 bases in between. The CDR3 spans 17 residues. Germline-derived CDR1 and CDR2 are SEHNR and FQNEAQ (reference sequence).